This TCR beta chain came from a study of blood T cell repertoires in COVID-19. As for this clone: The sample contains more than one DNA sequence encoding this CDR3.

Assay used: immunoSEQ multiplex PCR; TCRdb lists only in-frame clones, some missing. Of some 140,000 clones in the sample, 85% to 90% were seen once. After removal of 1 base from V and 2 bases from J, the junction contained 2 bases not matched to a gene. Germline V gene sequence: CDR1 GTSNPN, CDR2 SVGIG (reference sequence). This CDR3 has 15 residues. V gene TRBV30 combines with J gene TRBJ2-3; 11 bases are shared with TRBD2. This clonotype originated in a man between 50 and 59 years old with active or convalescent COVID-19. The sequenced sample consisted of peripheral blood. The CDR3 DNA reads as TGTGCCTGGAGTGGACTAGCGGGGTCCACAGATACGCAGTATTTT. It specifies CAWSGLAGSTDTQYF.